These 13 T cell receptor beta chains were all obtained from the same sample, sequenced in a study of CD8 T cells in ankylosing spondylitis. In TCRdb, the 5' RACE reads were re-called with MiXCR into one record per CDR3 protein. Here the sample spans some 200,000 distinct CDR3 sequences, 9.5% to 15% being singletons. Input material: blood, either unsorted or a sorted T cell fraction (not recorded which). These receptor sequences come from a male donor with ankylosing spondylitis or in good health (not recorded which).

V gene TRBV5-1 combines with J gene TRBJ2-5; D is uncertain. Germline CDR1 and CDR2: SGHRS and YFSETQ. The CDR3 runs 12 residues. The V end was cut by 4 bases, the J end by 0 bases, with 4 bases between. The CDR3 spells CASSQYQETQYF. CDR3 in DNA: TGCGCCAGCAGCCAATACCAAGAGACCCAGTACTTC.

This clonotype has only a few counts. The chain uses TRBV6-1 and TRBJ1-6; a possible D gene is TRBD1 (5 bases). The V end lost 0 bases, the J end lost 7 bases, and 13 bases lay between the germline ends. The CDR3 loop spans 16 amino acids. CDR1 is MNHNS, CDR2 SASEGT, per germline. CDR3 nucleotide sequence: TGTGCCAGCAGTGAAGCGGAGACAGCTGCGAATTCACCCCTCCACTTT. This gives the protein CASSEAETAANSPLHF.

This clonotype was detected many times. CDR3 sequence reads: CASTLAGGAGNEQFF. In DNA, the CDR3 is TGTGCCAGCACCTTAGCGGGAGGGGCAGGGAATGAGCAGTTCTTC. The chain is built from TRBV12-3 or TRBV12-4 and TRBJ2-1; 11 bases map to TRBD2. V shed 7 bases and J 7 bases; nucleotides not matched to a gene: 9. CDR3 length: 15 residues.

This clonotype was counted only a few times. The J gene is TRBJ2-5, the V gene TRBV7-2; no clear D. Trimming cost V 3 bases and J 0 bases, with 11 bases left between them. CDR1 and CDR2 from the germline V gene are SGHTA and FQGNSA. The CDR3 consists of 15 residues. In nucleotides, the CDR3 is TGTGCCAGCAGCTTTGTCGAGACAAACCAAGAGACCCAGTACTTC. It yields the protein CASSFVETNQETQYF.

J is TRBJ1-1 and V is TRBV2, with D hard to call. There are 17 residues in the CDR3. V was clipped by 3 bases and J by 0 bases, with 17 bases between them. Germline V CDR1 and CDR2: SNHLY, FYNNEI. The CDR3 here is CASSDRGLMSMNTEAFF. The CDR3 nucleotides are TGTGCCAGCAGTGATAGAGGGCTTATGAGCATGAACACTGAAGCTTTCTTT.

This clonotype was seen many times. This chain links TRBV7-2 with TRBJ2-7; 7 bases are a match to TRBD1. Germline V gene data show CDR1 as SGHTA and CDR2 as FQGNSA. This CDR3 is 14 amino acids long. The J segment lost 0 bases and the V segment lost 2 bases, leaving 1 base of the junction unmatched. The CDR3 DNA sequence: TGTGCCAGCAGCTTATGGGACAGCTCCTACGAGCAGTACTTC. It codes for CASSLWDSSYEQYF.

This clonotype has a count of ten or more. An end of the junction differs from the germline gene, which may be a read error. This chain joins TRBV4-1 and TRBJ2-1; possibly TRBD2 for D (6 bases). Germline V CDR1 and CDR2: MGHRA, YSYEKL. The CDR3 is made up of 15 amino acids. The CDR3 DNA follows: TGTGCCAGCAGCCAAGCCGGGAGCTCCTACAATGAGCAGTTCTTC. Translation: CASSQAGSSYNEQFF.

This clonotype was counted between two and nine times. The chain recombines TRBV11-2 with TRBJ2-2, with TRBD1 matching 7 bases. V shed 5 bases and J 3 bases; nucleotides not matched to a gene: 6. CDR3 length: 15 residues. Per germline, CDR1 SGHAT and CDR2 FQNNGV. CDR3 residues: CASSMDRHYTGELFF. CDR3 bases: TGTGCCAGCAGCATGGACAGGCACTACACCGGGGAGCTGTTTTTT.

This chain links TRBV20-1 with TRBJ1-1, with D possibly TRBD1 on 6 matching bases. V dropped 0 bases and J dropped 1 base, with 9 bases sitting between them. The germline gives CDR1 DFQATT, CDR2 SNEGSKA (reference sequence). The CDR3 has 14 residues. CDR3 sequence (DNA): TGCAGTGCTAGAGAGACAGGACAGAACACTGAAGCTTTCTTT. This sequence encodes CSARETGQNTEAFF.

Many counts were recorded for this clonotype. CDR3 sequence (DNA): TGCAGCGTCGCCGGGGGTTCGACCTCTGAAGCTTTCTTT. Translating gives CSVAGGSTSEAFF. V is TRBV29-1 and J is TRBJ1-1; D is perhaps TRBD1 (5 bases). Trimming cost V 6 bases and J 6 bases, with 17 bases left between them. The CDR3 runs to 13 residues. CDR1 and CDR2 from the germline V gene are SQVTM and ANQGSEA.

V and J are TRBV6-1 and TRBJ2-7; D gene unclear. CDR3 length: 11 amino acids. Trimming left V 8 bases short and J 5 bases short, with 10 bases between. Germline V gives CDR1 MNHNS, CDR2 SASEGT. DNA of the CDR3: TGTGCCAGCCTAACTACTGACGAGCAGTACTTC. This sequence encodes CASLTTDEQYF.

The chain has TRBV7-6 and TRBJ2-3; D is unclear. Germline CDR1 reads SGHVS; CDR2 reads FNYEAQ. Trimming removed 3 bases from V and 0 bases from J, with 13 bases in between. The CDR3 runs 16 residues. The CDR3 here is CASSFPTDPSTDTQYF. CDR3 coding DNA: TGTGCCAGCAGCTTCCCGACGGACCCTAGCACAGATACGCAGTATTTT.

CDR3 nucleotides: TGTGCCACTACGGGACAGACCTACGAGCAGTACTTC. It yields the protein CATTGQTYEQYF. The rearrangement links TRBV2 to TRBJ2-7; 7 bases agree with TRBD1. After removal of 10 bases from V and 2 bases from J, the junction contained 5 bases not matched to a gene. Germline V gene sequence: CDR1 SNHLY, CDR2 FYNNEI. This CDR3 is 12 amino acids long.